Below are 27 T cell receptor beta chains sequenced from a single sample in a study of cytomegalovirus exposure and HLA in healthy donors. Vbeta (60) and Jbeta (13) primers were used in the PCR. Profiled with immunoSEQ multiplex PCR; TCRdb holds only in-frame clones, not every one. Here the sample spans 200,000 to 250,000 clones, 65% to 80% being singletons. Sequencing was done on a sample of PBMCs. The receptor source for this set is a man aged 45 to 65 in good health and CMV-seronegative.

J is TRBJ1-5 and V is TRBV5-4; TRBD1 aligns across 9 bases. The germline gives CDR1 SGHNT, CDR2 YYREEE (reference sequence). This CDR3 is 17 amino acids long. Germline trimming cut 5 bases from V and 4 bases from J; bases unmatched to any gene: 13. CDR3 loop: CASSFTQGAQQNQPQHF. For the CDR3, the DNA is TGTGCCAGCAGTTTTACACAGGGGGCGCAGCAAAATCAGCCCCAGCATTTT. The full variable domain, its missing parts supplied by reference TRBV5-4 and TRBJ1-5, is ETGVTQSPTHLIKTRGQQVTLRCSSQSGHNTVSWYQQALGQGPQFIFQYYREEENGRGNFPPRFSGLQFPNYSSELNVNALELDDSALYLCASSFTQGAQQNQPQHFGDGTRLSIL.

The chain has TRBV28 and TRBJ2-7, with 9 bases lining up with TRBD1. The CDR3 totals 14 residues. V shed 5 bases and J 5 bases; nucleotides not matched to a gene: 7. The germline CDR1 and CDR2 sequences are MDHEN and SYDVKM. In nucleotides, the CDR3 is TGTGCCAGCAGTCTAGACAGGGGGAACGACGAGCAGTACTTC. The encoded protein is CASSLDRGNDEQYF.

The V and J genes are TRBV4-1 and TRBJ1-1; tentative D call: TRBD1 (6 bases). The CDR3 runs 16 residues. Germline lookup yields CDR1 MGHRA and CDR2 YSYEKL. V lost 1 base and J lost 6, with 18 bases in between. For the CDR3, the DNA is TGCGCCAGCAGCCAAGGGGCAGGGACAATTGGCGCTGAAGCTTTCTTT. Translating it yields CASSQGAGTIGAEAFF.

The chain is built from TRBV7-2 and TRBJ2-1, with 10 nucleotides matching TRBD2. Germline V gene data show CDR1 as SGHTA and CDR2 as FQGNSA. The CDR3 covers 20 residues. V lost 0 bases to trimming and J lost 2 bases; unmatched junction nucleotides: 13. CDR3 protein: CASSLAPLGASGRAYNEQFF. CDR3 DNA: TGTGCCAGCAGCTTAGCTCCATTGGGGGCTAGCGGGAGAGCCTACAATGAGCAGTTCTTC.

The chain links TRBV5-6 to TRBJ1-1; D is unresolved. This CDR3 has 14 residues. V was clipped by 6 bases and J by 1 base, with 13 bases between them. CDR1 is SGHDT and CDR2 is YYEEEE in the germline V gene. The CDR3 sequence is CASTKFVANTEAFF. CDR3 in DNA: TGTGCCAGCACCAAGTTCGTGGCGAACACTGAAGCTTTCTTT.

V usage is TRBV5-1 and J usage is TRBJ2-5; 8 bases align to TRBD1. The CDR3 has 16 amino acids. Trimming at V came to 0 bases and at J to 2 bases, leaving 6 bases not matched to a gene. Germline V gene sequence: CDR1 SGHRS, CDR2 YFSETQ. The CDR3 sequence is CASSLAKGQVQETQYF. The CDR3 coding sequence is TGCGCCAGCAGCTTGGCCAAGGGACAGGTACAAGAGACCCAGTACTTC.

Only a few counts were recorded for this clone. This chain uses TRBV5-1 with TRBJ2-5; 7 bases are a match to TRBD1. Trimming removed 4 bases from V and 2 bases from J; junction bases left unmatched: 8. Germline assignment: CDR1 SGHRS and CDR2 YFSETQ. The CDR3 contains 15 residues. CDR3 sequence (DNA): TGCGCCAGCAGCCCCGCCCCGGGACAGCAAGAGACCCAGTACTTC. It encodes CASSPAPGQQETQYF. The variable domain in full, completed from reference TRBV5-1 and TRBJ2-5, reads KAGVTQTPRYLIKTRGQQVTLSCSPISGHRSVSWYQQTPGQGLQFLFEYFSETQRNKGNFPGRFSGRQFSNSRSEMNVSTLELGDSALYLCASSPAPGQQETQYFGPGTRLLVL.

This clone was seen a handful of times. The chain joins TRBV10-1 to TRBJ2-3; 10 bases match TRBD2. The CDR3 is made up of 15 amino acids. CDR1 is WNHNN, CDR2 SYGVQD, per germline (reference sequence). V was clipped by 3 bases and J by 2 bases; unmatched bases: 2. Written as DNA, the CDR3 is TGCGCCAGCAGTGAAGCGGGAGGGTACACAGATACGCAGTATTTT. Protein product: CASSEAGGYTDTQYF.

The chain employs TRBV9 and TRBJ2-1, with 12 bases matching TRBD2. V dropped 6 bases and J dropped 5; count of bases not matched to a gene: 6. This CDR3 has 15 residues. Germline lookup yields CDR1 SGDLS and CDR2 YYNGEE. The CDR3: CASKPGLAGHNEQFF. The CDR3 bases are TGTGCCAGCAAACCGGGACTAGCGGGCCACAATGAGCAGTTCTTC.

This clone was seen a single time. The chain couples TRBV15 to TRBJ1-1, with 7 bases that match TRBD1. Trimming took 7 bases from V and 1 from J; bases not matched to a gene: 6. The CDR3 has 14 residues. Germline V gene lookup returns CDR1 LNHNV and CDR2 YYDKDF (reference sequence). Here the CDR3 DNA reads TGTGCCACCACCTCGGGACAGAAGAACACTGAAGCTTTCTTT. The encoded protein is CATTSGQKNTEAFF.

The V gene is TRBV28, the J gene TRBJ1-1; 9 nucleotides align to TRBD1. CDR3 length: 14 residues. From germline, CDR1 is MDHEN and CDR2 SYDVKM. V dropped 5 bases and J dropped 5; count of bases not matched to a gene: 6. CDR3 nucleotide sequence: TGTGCCAGCAGTGCGGGGACAGGGAGGACTGAAGCTTTCTTT. It specifies CASSAGTGRTEAFF.

The CDR3 DNA sequence: TGTGCCAGCAGCTTAGGCGACTGGACTAGCTACGAGCAGTACTTC. Translation gives CASSLGDWTSYEQYF. The V gene is TRBV7-9, the J gene TRBJ2-7; TRBD2 aligns across 7 bases. The CDR3 extends over 15 amino acids. Germline V gene data show CDR1 as SEHNR and CDR2 as FQNEAQ (reference sequence). The V and J ends lost 1 base and 3 bases, in that order; junction bases with no gene match: 6.

J is TRBJ2-2 and V is TRBV4-2; D is unclear. This CDR3 has 15 residues. Germline CDR1 LGHNA, CDR2 YNFKEQ. V was trimmed by 4 bases and J by 1 base, leaving 10 bases between them. This chain's CDR3 is CASSPTRQNTGELFF. For the CDR3, the DNA is TGTGCCAGCAGCCCTACGAGACAGAACACCGGGGAGCTGTTTTTT.

The chain has TRBV29-1 and TRBJ1-1; D perhaps matches TRBD1 (5 bases). The ends were cut back, 5 bases at V and 3 bases at J, with 13 bases in the middle. This CDR3 spans 13 amino acids. Germline V gives CDR1 SQVTM, CDR2 ANQGSEA. The CDR3 loop is CSVYKGWDTEAFF. The CDR3 bases are TGCAGCGTTTACAAGGGGTGGGACACTGAAGCTTTCTTT.

V is TRBV6-4 and J is TRBJ2-1; D not resolved. The CDR3 totals 14 residues. CDR1 is MRHNA, CDR2 SNTAGT, per germline. V was trimmed by 6 bases and J by 8 bases, leaving 17 bases between them. CDR3 in DNA: TGTGCCAGCAGGAGGTCTTTGCGCGAAGATGAGCAGTTCTTC. Translated, it gives CASRRSLREDEQFF.

The rearrangement links TRBV30 to TRBJ2-7; 7 bases agree with TRBD2. This CDR3 is built from 15 residues. Germline CDR1 is GTSNPN and CDR2 is SVGIG (reference sequence). J lost 2 bases, V lost 0 bases, and 7 bases had no gene match. The CDR3 DNA sequence: TGTGCCTGGAGTGTCCTTAGCGGGCGCCCCTACGAGCAGTACTTC. Protein: CAWSVLSGRPYEQYF.

This chain joins TRBV30 and TRBJ2-1; 7 nucleotides align to TRBD2. Germline CDR1 reads GTSNPN; CDR2 reads SVGIG (reference sequence). The CDR3 is 15 residues long. V was pared by 3 bases and J by 7 bases, with 12 bases of the junction left unmatched. As DNA, the CDR3 is TGTGCCTGGAGGGGGATAGGGGCGGGAGTAAATGAGCAGTTCTTC. Residues: CAWRGIGAGVNEQFF.

The rearrangement links TRBV6-5 to TRBJ2-4; 10 bases match TRBD2. V was pared by 0 bases and J by 13 bases, with 3 bases of the junction left unmatched. Germline V gene data show CDR1 as MNHEY and CDR2 as SVGAGI. The CDR3 has 13 residues. CDR3 in DNA: TGTGCCAGCAGTTACTCAGCGGGAGGGGACCAGTACTTC. Amino acids: CASSYSAGGDQYF.

The genes are TRBV19 and TRBJ2-7; 9 nucleotides line up with TRBD1. This CDR3 contains 13 residues. V was pared by 9 bases and J by 3 bases, with 6 bases of the junction left unmatched. CDR1 is LNHDA and CDR2 is SQIVND in the germline V gene (reference sequence). Written as DNA, the CDR3 is TGTGCCAGCGGACAGGGGCCGAACTACGAGCAGTACTTC. Protein sequence: CASGQGPNYEQYF.

A word on this clone: This sample includes further DNA sequences coding for the same CDR3. The gene calls are TRBV7-3 and TRBJ1-1, with D possibly TRBD1 on 5 matching bases. V was pared by 4 bases and J by 1 base, with 10 bases between. This CDR3 has 14 amino acids. Germline values: CDR1 SGHTA, CDR2 FQGTGA. The CDR3 is CASSSQGGNTEAFF. CDR3 nucleotides: TGTGCCAGCAGCTCTCAGGGAGGGAACACTGAAGCTTTCTTT.

The rearrangement joins TRBV7-9 to TRBJ2-7; TRBD2 aligns across 8 bases. Germline-derived CDR1 and CDR2 are SEHNR and FQNEAQ (reference sequence). After removal of 5 bases from V and 0 bases from J, the junction contained 3 bases not matched to a gene. CDR3 length: 14 residues. The CDR3 DNA follows: TGTGCCAGCAGCCCCGGGACTAGCTCCTACGAGCAGTACTTC. Translated, it gives CASSPGTSSYEQYF.

The chain is built from TRBV6-1 and TRBJ1-2; 9 nucleotides align to TRBD1. This CDR3 region has 15 residues. Trimming cost V 8 bases and J 1 base; bases outside gene matches: 8. CDR1 and CDR2 from the germline V gene are MNHNS and SASEGT. The CDR3 loop reads CASARTGERNYGYTF. CDR3 sequence (DNA): TGTGCCAGCGCCCGGACAGGGGAACGTAACTATGGCTACACCTTC.

This chain connects TRBV27 to TRBJ1-2; 9 bases match TRBD1. Germline trimming cut 5 bases from V and 7 bases from J; bases unmatched to any gene: 8. Per the germline V gene, CDR1 is MNHEY and CDR2 is SMNVEV (reference sequence). The CDR3 runs 14 residues. The CDR3 sequence: CASSPRTGVGGYTF. The CDR3 DNA reads TGTGCCAGCAGTCCCCGGACAGGGGTGGGTGGCTACACCTTC.

This clone was observed once. The chain employs TRBV5-5 and TRBJ1-1; maybe TRBD1 (6 bases). The CDR3 has 16 amino acids. V was shortened by 1 base and J by 8 bases, with 21 bases between the two germline ends. Germline V lookup: CDR1 SGHKS, CDR2 YYEKEE (reference sequence). The CDR3 coding sequence is TGTGCCAGCAGCTTGCATGGGGCAGGGGTTTCAACGGAAGCTTTCTTT. This gives the protein CASSLHGAGVSTEAFF.

This clone came up a few times. V is TRBV27 and J is TRBJ2-7; D unclear. V was shortened by 0 bases and J by 0 bases, with 6 bases between the two germline ends. The CDR3 length is 14 residues. Germline V lookup: CDR1 MNHEY, CDR2 SMNVEV (reference sequence). CDR3 residues: CASSLSVASYEQYF. CDR3 in DNA: TGTGCCAGCAGTTTATCGGTGGCCTCCTACGAGCAGTACTTC.

The chain carries TRBV9 and TRBJ1-2; possible D gene TRBD1, 6 bases. Trimming left V 4 bases short and J 4 bases short, with 17 bases between. The CDR3 runs 15 residues. Germline-derived CDR1 and CDR2 are SGDLS and YYNGEE. The CDR3 region is CASSSTQGRVYGYTF. The CDR3, as DNA: TGTGCCAGCAGCTCCACCCAGGGGCGGGTCTATGGCTACACCTTC.

This rearrangement joins TRBV7-8 to TRBJ2-1; unclear D gene. V was clipped by 1 base and J by 4 bases, with 5 bases between them. This CDR3 has 13 amino acids. Germline V gene sequence: CDR1 SGHVS, CDR2 FQNEAQ. This CDR3 is CASSLGRYNEQFF. The DNA for the CDR3 is TGTGCCAGCAGCTTAGGTCGTTACAATGAGCAGTTCTTC.